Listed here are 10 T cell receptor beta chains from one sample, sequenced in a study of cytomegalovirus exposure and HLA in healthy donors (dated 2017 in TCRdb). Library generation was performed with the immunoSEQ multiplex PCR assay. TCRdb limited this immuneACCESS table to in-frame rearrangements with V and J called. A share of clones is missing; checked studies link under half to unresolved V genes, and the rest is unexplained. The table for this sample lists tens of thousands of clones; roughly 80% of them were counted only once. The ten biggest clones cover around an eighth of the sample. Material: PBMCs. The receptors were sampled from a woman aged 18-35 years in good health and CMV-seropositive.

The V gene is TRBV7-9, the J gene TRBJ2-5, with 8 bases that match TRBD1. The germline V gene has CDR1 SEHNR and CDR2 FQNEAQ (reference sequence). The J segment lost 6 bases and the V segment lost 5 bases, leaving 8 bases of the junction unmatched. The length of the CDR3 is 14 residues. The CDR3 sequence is CASSPGQGGQTQYF. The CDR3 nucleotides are TGTGCCAGCAGCCCAGGACAGGGTGGGCAGACCCAGTACTTC.

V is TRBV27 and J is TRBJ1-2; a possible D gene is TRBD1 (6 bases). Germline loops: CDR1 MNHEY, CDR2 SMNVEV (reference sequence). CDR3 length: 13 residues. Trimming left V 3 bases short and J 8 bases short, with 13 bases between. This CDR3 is CASSFTGSGGYTF. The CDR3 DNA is TGTGCCAGCAGTTTTACAGGGTCGGGAGGCTACACCTTC.

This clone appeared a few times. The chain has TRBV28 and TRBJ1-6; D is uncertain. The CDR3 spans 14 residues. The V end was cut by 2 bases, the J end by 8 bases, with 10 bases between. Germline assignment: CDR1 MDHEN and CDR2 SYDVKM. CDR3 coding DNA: TGTGCCAGCAGTTTAGGGCAAAAAGATTCACCCCTCCACTTT. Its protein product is CASSLGQKDSPLHF.

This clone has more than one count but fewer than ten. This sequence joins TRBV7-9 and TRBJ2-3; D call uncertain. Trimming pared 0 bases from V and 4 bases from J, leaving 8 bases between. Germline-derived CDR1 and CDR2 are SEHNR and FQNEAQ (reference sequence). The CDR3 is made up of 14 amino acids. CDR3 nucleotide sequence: TGTGCCAGCAGCTTAGCGCTAAGCGCAGATACGCAGTATTTT. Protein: CASSLALSADTQYF.

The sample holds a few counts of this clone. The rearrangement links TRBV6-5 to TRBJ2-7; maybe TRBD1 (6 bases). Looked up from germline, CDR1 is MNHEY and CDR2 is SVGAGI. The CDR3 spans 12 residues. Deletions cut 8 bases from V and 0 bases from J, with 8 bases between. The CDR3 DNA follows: TGTGCCAGCGGGGGCCTCTCCTACGAGCAGTACTTC. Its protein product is CASGGLSYEQYF.

CDR3 residues: CASSESGGTEAFF. The DNA of the CDR3 is TGTGCCAGCAGTGAATCGGGGGGGACTGAAGCTTTCTTT. This sequence joins TRBV25-1 and TRBJ1-1; D might be TRBD1 (5 bases). CDR3 size: 13 residues. V lost 1 base to trimming and J lost 5 bases, with 8 bases between them. Germline assignment: CDR1 MGHDK and CDR2 SYGVNS.

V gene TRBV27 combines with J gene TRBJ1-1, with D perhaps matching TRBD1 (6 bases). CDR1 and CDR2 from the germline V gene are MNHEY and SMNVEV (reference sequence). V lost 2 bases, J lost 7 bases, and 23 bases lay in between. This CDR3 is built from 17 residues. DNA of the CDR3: TGTGCCAGCAGTTTAACCCCAGGGGCCTCTTTTGGGTTTGAAGCTTTCTTT. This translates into CASSLTPGASFGFEAFF.

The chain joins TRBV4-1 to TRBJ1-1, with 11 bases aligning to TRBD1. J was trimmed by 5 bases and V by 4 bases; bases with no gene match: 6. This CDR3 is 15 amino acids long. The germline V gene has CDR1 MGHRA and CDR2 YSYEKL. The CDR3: CASSRSGTGGTEAFF. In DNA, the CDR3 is TGCGCCAGCAGCCGTTCCGGGACAGGGGGAACTGAAGCTTTCTTT.

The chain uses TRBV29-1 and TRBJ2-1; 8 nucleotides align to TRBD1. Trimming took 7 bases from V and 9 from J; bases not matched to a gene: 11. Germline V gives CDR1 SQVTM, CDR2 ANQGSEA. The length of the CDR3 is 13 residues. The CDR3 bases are TGCAGCGCTTTTTGGTCAGGGGGCGGTGAGCAGTTCTTC. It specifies CSAFWSGGGEQFF.

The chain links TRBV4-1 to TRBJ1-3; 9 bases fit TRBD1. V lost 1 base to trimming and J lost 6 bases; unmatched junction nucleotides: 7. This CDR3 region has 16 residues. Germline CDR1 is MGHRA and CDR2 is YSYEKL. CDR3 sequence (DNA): TGCGCCAGCAGCCAAGGCCGGGACAGGGCTTCAAACACCATATATTTT. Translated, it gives CASSQGRDRASNTIYF.